The 30 T cell receptor beta chains reported below all come from one sample, sequenced in a study of cytomegalovirus exposure and HLA in healthy donors. The study ran its PCR with 60 Vbeta and 13 Jbeta primers. Sequenced by immunoSEQ multiplex PCR; TCRdb stores in-frame clones only, minus some. The profile shows around 85,000 clones, roughly 77% of them singletons. The sample taken for sequencing was PBMCs. These receptors all come from a young man in good health and CMV-seronegative.

In DNA, the CDR3 is TGTGCCAGCAGTACACCGGGACAGGGTATCGGAGATACGCAGTATTTT. Encoded protein: CASSTPGQGIGDTQYF. The chain combines TRBV28 with TRBJ2-3; 9 bases match TRBD1. Germline CDR1 is MDHEN and CDR2 is SYDVKM. The V gene end was trimmed by 5 bases and the J gene end by 5 bases; junction bases not matched to a gene: 11. This CDR3 is built from 16 residues.

The rearrangement uses TRBV28 and TRBJ1-1; TRBD1 might be the D (6 bases). The V and J ends lost 4 bases and 1 base respectively, with 16 bases between them. CDR1 is MDHEN, CDR2 SYDVKM, per germline. The CDR3 totals 16 residues. CDR3 sequence (DNA): TGTGCCAGCAGTTCCCCGACAGGAAACCAGAACACTGAAGCTTTCTTT. Translation gives CASSSPTGNQNTEAFF.

The chain couples TRBV5-6 to TRBJ2-7, with 9 bases that match TRBD1. CDR1 and CDR2 (germline): SGHDT, YYEEEE. V dropped 1 base and J dropped 7; count of bases not matched to a gene: 3. CDR3 length: 13 amino acids. The CDR3 here is CASSLSGTGEQYF. DNA of the CDR3: TGTGCCAGCAGCTTGTCCGGGACAGGGGAGCAGTACTTC.

The chain is built from TRBV5-6 and TRBJ1-2; tentatively, D is TRBD1 (6 bases). Per the germline V gene, CDR1 is SGHDT and CDR2 is YYEEEE. The length of the CDR3 is 13 residues. V shed 0 bases and J shed 8 bases, with 11 bases lying between them. This CDR3 reads CASSLGTAGGYTF. CDR3 sequence (DNA): TGTGCCAGCAGCTTGGGGACAGCCGGGGGCTACACCTTC.

The chain carries TRBV15 and TRBJ2-1; TRBD2 might be the D (7 bases). V shed 3 bases and J shed 11 bases, with 14 bases lying between them. The germline V gene encodes CDR1 LNHNV and CDR2 YYDKDF (reference sequence). There are 13 residues in the CDR3. CDR3 in amino acids: CATSSVRGGKQFF. The CDR3 coding sequence is TGTGCCACCAGCAGCGTAAGGGGGGGGAAGCAGTTCTTC.

The chain is built from TRBV7-8 and TRBJ2-3, with 7 positions matching TRBD2. Germline loops: CDR1 SGHVS, CDR2 FQNEAQ. This CDR3 has 17 amino acids. The J segment lost 0 bases and the V segment lost 0 bases, leaving 6 bases of the junction unmatched. CDR3 sequence (DNA): TGTGCCAGCAGCTTAGCGTGGGCGGGGGTTAGCACAGATACGCAGTATTTT. This encodes CASSLAWAGVSTDTQYF.

This chain links TRBV5-1 with TRBJ2-2, with 8 bases aligning to TRBD1. The germline V gene encodes CDR1 SGHRS and CDR2 YFSETQ. There are 15 residues in the CDR3. V shed 9 bases, J shed 6 bases, and the junction held 13 bases outside the gene matches. The CDR3 DNA follows: TGCGCCACCAACCCCAACAGGGGGGAGGCCGGGGAGCTGTTTTTT. Its protein is CATNPNRGEAGELFF.

The genes are TRBV7-2 and TRBJ2-7; no reliable D call. Germline loops: CDR1 SGHTA, CDR2 FQGNSA. V was clipped by 0 bases and J by 5 bases, with 20 bases between them. This CDR3 spans 17 amino acids. CDR3 residues: CASSLAIVSRSSHEQYF. The CDR3 DNA reads TGTGCCAGCAGCTTAGCTATCGTCTCGAGATCGTCCCACGAGCAGTACTTC.

This chain uses TRBV5-1 with TRBJ2-3, with D perhaps TRBD2 (5 bases). Germline CDR1 and CDR2: SGHRS and YFSETQ. Trimming stripped 3 bases from V and 4 bases from J, with 15 bases between. CDR3 length equals 15 residues. The CDR3 sequence is CASSSTGMDADTQYF. DNA for the CDR3: TGCGCCAGCAGCTCGACCGGGATGGACGCAGATACGCAGTATTTT.

This clone was detected only a few times. The gene calls are TRBV18 and TRBJ1-1, with D perhaps matching TRBD1 (6 bases). The CDR3 extends over 15 amino acids. With 6 bases removed from V and 8 bases from J, the gap between germline ends came to 22 bases. Germline V lookup: CDR1 KGHSH, CDR2 LQKENI. The CDR3 here is CASSLEQGVRAEAFF. CDR3 bases: TGTGCCAGCTCTCTCGAACAGGGTGTGAGAGCGGAAGCTTTCTTT. Using reference TRBV18 and TRBJ1-1 for the parts outside the CDR3, the full variable domain is NAGVMQNPRHLVRRRGQEARLRCSPMKGHSHVYWYRQLPEEGLKFMVYLQKENIIDESGMPKERFSAEFPKEGPSILRIQQVVRGDSAAYFCASSLEQGVRAEAFFGQGTRLTVV.

The chain employs TRBV25-1 and TRBJ2-1; 11 nucleotides line up with TRBD2. This CDR3 has 15 amino acids. V trimming: 1 base; J trimming: 9 bases; junction bases outside the gene matches: 5. Germline assignment: CDR1 MGHDK and CDR2 SYGVNS. Here the CDR3 DNA reads TGTGCCAGCAGTGAATGGGATAGCGGGGGGGTTGAGCAGTTCTTC. Protein: CASSEWDSGGVEQFF.

V is TRBV28 and J is TRBJ1-1, with D unclear. The CDR3 loop spans 14 amino acids. The germline gives CDR1 MDHEN, CDR2 SYDVKM. Trimming took off 5 bases at V and 11 bases at J, with 21 bases between the two ends. The CDR3, as DNA: TGTGCCAGCAGTCCAGCGGGCTGGGCCCGGCATGCTTTCTTT. Its translation: CASSPAGWARHAFF.

The rearrangement links TRBV4-2 to TRBJ2-7; no definite D call. The V gene lost 1 base and the J gene lost 3 bases, with 13 bases spanning the gap. CDR3 length: 15 residues. The germline V gene has CDR1 LGHNA and CDR2 YNFKEQ. The CDR3 region has the DNA TGTGCCAGCAGCCAAGGTGTCGTGGGCCTCTACGAGCAGTACTTC. As protein: CASSQGVVGLYEQYF.

This chain connects TRBV19 to TRBJ2-7, with 10 bases matching TRBD1. The ends lost 9 bases at V and 5 bases at J; junction bases unmatched: 7. The germline V gene has CDR1 LNHDA and CDR2 SQIVND (reference sequence). The CDR3 extends over 13 amino acids. The CDR3 sequence is CASNRQGAHEQYF. In DNA form, the CDR3 reads TGTGCCAGCAATAGACAGGGGGCCCACGAGCAGTACTTC. The complete variable domain, with remaining parts taken from reference TRBV19 and TRBJ2-7, reads DGGITQSPKYLFRKEGQNVTLSCEQNLNHDAMYWYRQDPGQGLRLIYYSQIVNDFQKGDIAEGYSVSREKKESFPLTVTSAQKNPTAFYLCASNRQGAHEQYFGPGTRLTVT.

The chain uses TRBV9 and TRBJ2-3; 11 nucleotides align to TRBD2. The V segment lost 2 bases and the J segment 4 bases; nucleotides outside the gene matches: 3. The CDR3 covers 15 residues. Germline assignment: CDR1 SGDLS and CDR2 YYNGEE. The DNA of the CDR3 is TGTGCCAGCAGCGTTAGCGGGGGGGCTTCAGATACGCAGTATTTT. It codes for CASSVSGGASDTQYF.

The V call is TRBV23-1, the J call TRBJ2-4; 8 nucleotides align to TRBD2. TRBV23-1 is reported as an ORF; its role is uncertain. The J segment lost 0 bases and the V segment lost 7 bases, leaving 17 bases of the junction unmatched. The CDR3 is 19 residues long. The CDR3 is CASNKVPAGASLAKNIQYF. DNA of the CDR3: TGCGCCAGCAATAAGGTTCCAGCGGGGGCAAGCTTAGCCAAAAACATTCAGTACTTC.

This chain uses TRBV5-1 with TRBJ1-4; tentatively, D is TRBD1 (6 bases). V was trimmed by 3 bases and J by 2 bases, leaving 11 bases between them. Germline lookup yields CDR1 SGHRS and CDR2 YFSETQ. The CDR3 is made up of 15 amino acids. CDR3 residues: CASSSTGATNEKLFF. CDR3 DNA sequence: TGCGCCAGCAGCTCGACAGGCGCCACTAATGAAAAACTGTTTTTT. The whole variable domain, remainder taken from reference TRBV5-1 and TRBJ1-4, is KAGVTQTPRYLIKTRGQQVTLSCSPISGHRSVSWYQQTPGQGLQFLFEYFSETQRNKGNFPGRFSGRQFSNSRSEMNVSTLELGDSALYLCASSSTGATNEKLFFGSGTQLSVL.

V and J are TRBV15 and TRBJ1-1; TRBD1 is a possible D gene (6 bases). The CDR3 contains 14 residues. CDR1 and CDR2 (germline): LNHNV, YYDKDF (reference sequence). Trimming left V 7 bases short and J 0 bases short, with 12 bases between. The CDR3 protein is CATKQGQMNTEAFF. The CDR3 DNA reads as TGTGCCACCAAACAAGGACAGATGAACACTGAAGCTTTCTTT. Full variable domain (remainder filled in from reference TRBV15 and TRBJ1-1): DAMVIQNPRYQVTQFGKPVTLSCSQTLNHNVMYWYQQKSSQAPKLLFHYYDKDFNNEADTPDNFQSRRPNTSFCFLDIRSPGLGDTAMYLCATKQGQMNTEAFFGQGTRLTVV.

The rearrangement joins TRBV7-8 to TRBJ2-5; the match to TRBD1 covers 8 bases. CDR3 length: 12 amino acids. Germline CDR1 reads SGHVS; CDR2 reads FQNEAQ. V shed 8 bases, J shed 3 bases, and the junction held 2 bases outside the gene matches. The CDR3 region is CASDRGEETQYF. The DNA for the CDR3 is TGTGCCAGCGACAGGGGTGAAGAGACCCAGTACTTC.

The chain has TRBV11-2 and TRBJ2-5; TRBD1 aligns across 8 bases. Germline V gene lookup returns CDR1 SGHAT and CDR2 FQNNGV. The CDR3 covers 15 residues. With 1 base clipped from V and 4 bases from J, the junction kept 5 bases outside the gene matches. CDR3 nucleotide sequence: TGTGCCAGCAGCTTAGGTCCAGGGGGCTCAGAGACCCAGTACTTC. This sequence encodes CASSLGPGGSETQYF.

This clone was counted once. This chain joins TRBV7-9 and TRBJ2-7; D gene uncertain. The germline V gene has CDR1 SEHNR and CDR2 FQNEAQ (reference sequence). The CDR3 has 13 residues. The ends were cut back, 1 base at V and 3 bases at J, with 7 bases in the middle. The CDR3 loop is CASSLGDNYEQYF. In DNA form, the CDR3 reads TGTGCCAGCAGCTTAGGAGACAACTACGAGCAGTACTTC.

This clone has only a few counts. The rearrangement uses TRBV4-3 and TRBJ1-1; 8 bases fit TRBD1. The V and J ends lost 4 bases and 1 base, in that order; junction bases with no gene match: 8. This CDR3 region has 16 residues. Germline V CDR1 and CDR2: LGHNA, YSLEER. CDR3 protein: CASSPSAGTGNTEAFF. For the CDR3, the DNA is TGCGCCAGCAGCCCCTCCGCCGGGACAGGGAACACTGAAGCTTTCTTT.

The V gene is TRBV9, the J gene TRBJ2-5, with D tentatively TRBD2 (6 bases). Germline lookup yields CDR1 SGDLS and CDR2 YYNGEE. V was shortened by 0 bases and J by 2 bases, with 8 bases between the two germline ends. There are 14 residues in the CDR3. CDR3 nucleotides: TGTGCCAGCAGCGTAGGGGAGGTTCAAGAGACCCAGTACTTC. Protein sequence: CASSVGEVQETQYF. The whole variable domain, filled in from reference TRBV9 and TRBJ2-5, reads DSGVTQTPKHLITATGQRVTLRCSPRSGDLSVYWYQQSLDQGLQFLIQYYNGEERAKGNILERFSAQQFPDLHSELNLSSLELGDSALYFCASSVGEVQETQYFGPGTRLLVL.

There are a few counts of this clone. V usage is TRBV7-9 and J usage is TRBJ1-1, with D hard to call. The CDR3 extends over 14 amino acids. Per germline, CDR1 SEHNR and CDR2 FQNEAQ (reference sequence). The V and J ends lost 2 bases and 0 bases respectively, with 7 bases between them. The CDR3: CASSLLILNTEAFF. CDR3 DNA sequence: TGTGCCAGCAGCTTACTTATCCTGAACACTGAAGCTTTCTTT. Variable domain in full (rest from reference TRBV7-9 and TRBJ1-1): DTGVSQNPRHKITKRGQNVTFRCDPISEHNRLYWYRQTLGQGPEFLTYFQNEAQLEKSRLLSDRFSAERPKGSFSTLEIQRTEQGDSAMYLCASSLLILNTEAFFGQGTRLTVV.

CDR3 sequence reads: CASSLTGGASGNTIYF. In nucleotides, the CDR3 is TGTGCCAGCAGCCTGACAGGGGGCGCCTCTGGAAACACCATATATTTT. The gene calls are TRBV5-6 and TRBJ1-3, with 10 bases fitting TRBD1. The CDR3 covers 16 residues. Germline CDR1 SGHDT, CDR2 YYEEEE. Germline trimming cut 4 bases from V and 0 bases from J; bases unmatched to any gene: 4.

DNA for the CDR3: TGTGCCAGCAGTTACTCGAGTGGGTGGGGCGAAAAACTGTTTTTT. This sequence encodes CASSYSSGWGEKLFF. The chain recombines TRBV6-5 with TRBJ1-4; D may be TRBD1 (5 bases). Germline assignment: CDR1 MNHEY and CDR2 SVGAGI. This CDR3 has 15 amino acids. With 0 bases removed from V and 8 bases from J, the gap between germline ends came to 13 bases.

V and J are TRBV9 and TRBJ2-7; TRBD1 is a possible D gene (7 bases). The CDR3 covers 17 residues. The V gene lost 0 bases and the J gene lost 6 bases, with 22 bases spanning the gap. The V gene's germline CDR1 is SGDLS and CDR2 YYNGEE. CDR3 bases: TGTGCCAGCAGCGTAGAGGAGGGAACAGGGGCCTGGGGCGAGCAGTACTTC. Protein: CASSVEEGTGAWGEQYF. Complete variable domain (other parts from reference TRBV9 and TRBJ2-7): DSGVTQTPKHLITATGQRVTLRCSPRSGDLSVYWYQQSLDQGLQFLIQYYNGEERAKGNILERFSAQQFPDLHSELNLSSLELGDSALYFCASSVEEGTGAWGEQYFGPGTRLTVT.

This chain connects TRBV9 to TRBJ2-1; 9 positions agree with TRBD1. The CDR3 contains 18 residues. V lost 0 bases, J lost 8 bases, and 15 bases stayed unmatched. Germline-derived CDR1 and CDR2 are SGDLS and YYNGEE. CDR3 sequence: CASSVVPPDRGLKHEQFF. The CDR3 DNA sequence: TGTGCCAGCAGCGTAGTTCCCCCGGACAGGGGTTTGAAGCATGAGCAGTTCTTC.

V gene TRBV7-2 combines with J gene TRBJ2-3; TRBD2 aligns across 8 bases. CDR1 is SGHTA, CDR2 FQGNSA, per germline. This CDR3 has 18 residues. V lost 1 base, J lost 0 bases, and 9 bases stayed unmatched. In DNA, the CDR3 is TGTGCCAGCAGCTTAGATTTACGCGGGGGGTTCAGCACAGATACGCAGTATTTT. Residues: CASSLDLRGGFSTDTQYF.

V is TRBV6-1 and J is TRBJ2-7; no clear D. CDR3 length: 11 residues. Germline CDR1 and CDR2: MNHNS and SASEGT. V lost 1 base to trimming and J lost 6 bases, with 4 bases between them. The CDR3 nucleotides are TGTGCCAGCAGTGAAGGAGGCGAGCAGTACTTC. Its translation is CASSEGGEQYF.